These 18 T cell receptor beta chains were sequenced from one sample in a study of blood T cell repertoires in COVID-19. The table came from immunoSEQ multiplex PCR; TCRdb's copy has only in-frame clones and leaves some out. This repertoire shows 230,000 or so clones, 80% to 85% found once; its top ten account for approximately 4.8%. The source material was peripheral blood. These receptors were obtained from a man aged 50 to 59 with active or convalescent COVID-19.

This clone was detected only a few times. The J gene is TRBJ1-1, the V gene TRBV4-2; TRBD1 agrees at 7 bases. The CDR3 covers 15 residues. Germline trimming cut 0 bases from V and 1 base from J; bases unmatched to any gene: 2. Looked up from germline, CDR1 is LGHNA and CDR2 is YNFKEQ. DNA of the CDR3: TGTGCCAGCAGCCAAGAAGGGGGCGAGAACACTGAAGCTTTCTTT. This codes for CASSQEGGENTEAFF.

The V and J genes are TRBV6-2 or TRBV6-3 and TRBJ2-7; D is unresolved. Trimming pared 0 bases from V and 0 bases from J, leaving 6 bases between. Per germline, CDR1 MNHEY and CDR2 SVGEGT. The CDR3 is 14 residues long. CDR3 region: CASSYSTNSYEQYF. CDR3 nucleotides: TGTGCCAGCAGTTACTCGACAAACTCCTACGAGCAGTACTTC.

This clone was observed once. This chain joins TRBV27 and TRBJ1-3; 8 bases line up with TRBD1. The CDR3 covers 16 residues. Germline V CDR1 and CDR2: MNHEY, SMNVEV (reference sequence). Germline trimming cut 0 bases from V and 4 bases from J; bases unmatched to any gene: 5. CDR3: CASSLSGTGFGNTIYF. Written as DNA, the CDR3 is TGTGCCAGCAGTTTATCAGGGACAGGCTTCGGAAACACCATATATTTT.

This chain joins TRBV5-1 and TRBJ2-1, with TRBD1 matching over 7 bases. The length of the CDR3 is 13 residues. The J segment lost 8 bases and the V segment lost 2 bases, leaving 4 bases of the junction unmatched. CDR1 and CDR2 from the germline V gene are SGHRS and YFSETQ. CDR3 coding DNA: TGCGCCAGCAGCTTACAGGGGTTTGATGAGCAGTTCTTC. Residues: CASSLQGFDEQFF.

The sample holds a few counts of this clone. Other DNA sequences within the sample encode an identical CDR3. V gene TRBV14 combines with J gene TRBJ1-1; D gene unclear. Deletions cut 4 bases from V and 2 bases from J, with 8 bases between. CDR1 is SGHDN and CDR2 is FVKESK in the germline V gene. This CDR3 is 13 amino acids long. In DNA form, the CDR3 reads TGTGCCAGCAGCCTCACGGTTAACACTGAAGCTTTCTTT. It specifies CASSLTVNTEAFF.

The V gene is TRBV5-1, the J gene TRBJ1-1, with D possibly matching TRBD1 (6 bases). V was clipped by 4 bases and J by 5 bases, with 18 bases between them. The CDR3 covers 15 residues. Germline CDR1 and CDR2: SGHRS and YFSETQ. CDR3 amino acids: CASSQQGSLGTEAFF. The CDR3 coding sequence is TGCGCCAGCAGCCAACAGGGTTCCCTGGGGACTGAAGCTTTCTTT.

V and J are TRBV11-3 and TRBJ2-3; TRBD2 might be the D (5 bases). V lost 5 bases and J 0 bases, leaving 9 bases between the germline ends. This CDR3 has 14 residues. Looked up from germline, CDR1 is SGHNT and CDR2 is YENEEA. CDR3 sequence (DNA): TGTGCCAGCAGCCGTTCGGGGAGCACAGATACGCAGTATTTT. It translates to CASSRSGSTDTQYF.

CDR3 DNA: TGTGCCAGTAGTATGCGGGACAGGGGGCGAGAGCAGTACTTC. Protein product: CASSMRDRGREQYF. The V and J genes are TRBV19 and TRBJ2-7; 12 nucleotides agree with TRBD1. Looked up from germline, CDR1 is LNHDA and CDR2 is SQIVND (reference sequence). This CDR3 has 14 residues. V lost 3 bases, J lost 7 bases, and 4 bases stayed unmatched.

On this clone: Germline is not matched at one junction end, which may reflect a read error. This chain links TRBV5-1 with TRBJ2-1, with TRBD2 identical over 10 bases. CDR3 size: 16 residues. Germline assignment: CDR1 SGHRS and CDR2 YFSETQ. The CDR3 loop is CASSDPSGGSFNEQFF. The CDR3 DNA is TGCGCCAGCAGCGATCCTAGCGGGGGCTCCTTCAATGAGCAGTTCTTC.

This rearrangement joins TRBV11-2 to TRBJ1-2; maybe TRBD1 (6 bases). CDR1 is SGHAT, CDR2 FQNNGV, per germline. The V end lost 5 bases, the J end lost 4 bases, and 8 bases lay between the germline ends. CDR3 length: 12 residues. Here the CDR3 DNA reads TGTGCCAGCAGCCTGGACAGCTATGGCTACACCTTC. It translates to CASSLDSYGYTF.

The chain combines TRBV12-3 or TRBV12-4 with TRBJ2-7; maybe TRBD2 (6 bases). This CDR3 is 13 amino acids long. Trimming removed 8 bases from V and 4 bases from J, with 15 bases in between. The CDR3 spells CASGGSAVYEQYF. The CDR3, as DNA: TGTGCCAGCGGGGGGTCGGCCGTTTACGAGCAGTACTTC.

The count of this clone is one. In the same sample, other DNA sequences code for this CDR3. In nucleotides, the CDR3 is TGCGCCAGCAGCTTAGGACACCTGAACACTGAAGCTTTCTTT. Its translation is CASSLGHLNTEAFF. This rearrangement joins TRBV5-1 to TRBJ1-1; TRBD1 might be the D (5 bases). CDR3 length: 14 amino acids. From germline, CDR1 is SGHRS and CDR2 YFSETQ. Trimming took 2 bases from V and 0 from J, leaving 8 bases between them.

This clone was seen just once. J is TRBJ2-1 and V is TRBV7-2; 7 bases match TRBD1. V gave up 5 bases and J gave up 8 bases; unmatched junction bases: 9. The CDR3 spans 14 residues. Germline CDR1 SGHTA, CDR2 FQGNSA. The CDR3 bases are TGTGCCAGCAGCACCCCCGACAGGGAAGATGAGCAGTTCTTC. This gives the protein CASSTPDREDEQFF. Drawing the rest from reference TRBV7-2 and TRBJ2-1, the complete variable domain is GAGVSQSPSNKVTEKGKDVELRCDPISGHTALYWYRQSLGQGLEFLIYFQGNSAPDKSGLPSDRFSAERTGGSVSTLTIQRTQQEDSAVYLCASSTPDREDEQFFGPGTRLTVL.

This chain uses TRBV7-2 with TRBJ1-4, with 8 bases lining up with TRBD1. The CDR3 extends over 16 amino acids. From germline, CDR1 is SGHTA and CDR2 FQGNSA. V was pared by 1 base and J by 3 bases, with 4 bases of the junction left unmatched. CDR3 sequence (DNA): TGTGCCAGCAGCTTAGTGGCAGGGGGCTCTAATGAAAAACTGTTTTTT. Translating gives CASSLVAGGSNEKLFF.

CDR3 loop: CASSTSRTVSYEQYF. The CDR3 region has the DNA TGTGCCAGCAGCACATCCCGGACAGTTTCCTACGAGCAGTACTTC. The chain is built from TRBV7-9 and TRBJ2-7; D perhaps matches TRBD1 (6 bases). Trimming removed 5 bases from V and 1 base from J, with 15 bases in between. Germline lookup yields CDR1 SEHNR and CDR2 FQNEAQ (reference sequence). The CDR3 totals 15 residues.

The chain joins TRBV14 to TRBJ2-1, with a possible D match to TRBD2 (6 bases). This CDR3 has 16 amino acids. Germline V gives CDR1 SGHDN, CDR2 FVKESK. With 4 bases removed from V and 10 bases from J, the gap between germline ends came to 23 bases. The CDR3, as DNA: TGTGCCAGCAGCCTGCTACGGGCGGGACCACAAGTGGAGCAGTTCTTC. This encodes CASSLLRAGPQVEQFF.

V gene TRBV6-5 combines with J gene TRBJ2-7; 10 bases map to TRBD1. The V gene's germline CDR1 is MNHEY and CDR2 SVGAGI. V dropped 6 bases and J dropped 4; count of bases not matched to a gene: 9. This CDR3 contains 15 residues. CDR3 amino acids: CASSARTGGIYEQYF. The DNA of the CDR3 is TGTGCCAGCAGCGCAAGGACAGGGGGAATTTACGAGCAGTACTTC.

This chain joins TRBV25-1 and TRBJ1-4; 9 bases are a match to TRBD1. The CDR3 contains 15 residues. V was pared by 4 bases and J by 7 bases, with 7 bases of the junction left unmatched. Per germline, CDR1 MGHDK and CDR2 SYGVNS. This CDR3 is CASSADRGVFEKLFF. The CDR3 DNA sequence: TGTGCCAGCAGTGCGGACAGGGGAGTGTTTGAAAAACTGTTTTTT.